This T cell receptor beta chain was recovered during a study of STAT5B mutations in CD4+ large granular lymphocyte leukemia. General observations from the study: 8/27 top patient clones versus 2/35 control clones were TRBV06-family. No patients shared main leukemic clonotypes, though roughly 25% appeared at low frequency elsewhere. Patient CD4-sorted repertoires stayed more clonal than healthy ones after leukemic-clone removal.

A word on this clone: Its antigen is still unknown.

Germline V gene data show CDR1 as SNHLY and CDR2 as FYNNEI. CDR3 length equals 13 residues. V lost 2 bases and J lost 11, with 15 bases in between. Original methodology: A productive frequency of 2.59 x 10-5 was the lowest detectable. Profiling relied on immunoSEQ multiplex PCR, and the TCRdb table lists in-frame clones only, not all of them. V and J calls and clone size follow that table, whereas D and trimming were derived from the DNA. The sample includes fewer than 50,000 clones, roughly four fifths of them seen just once. Sequencing input: CD4+ T cells from blood buffy coats. This sequence originates from a human donor in good health. This rearrangement joins TRBV2 to TRBJ1-1, with TRBD1 as a possible D gene (6 bases). As DNA, the CDR3 is TGTGCCAGCAGTGAAATGGTGGACAGAGGGGCTTTCTTT. It codes for CASSEMVDRGAFF.